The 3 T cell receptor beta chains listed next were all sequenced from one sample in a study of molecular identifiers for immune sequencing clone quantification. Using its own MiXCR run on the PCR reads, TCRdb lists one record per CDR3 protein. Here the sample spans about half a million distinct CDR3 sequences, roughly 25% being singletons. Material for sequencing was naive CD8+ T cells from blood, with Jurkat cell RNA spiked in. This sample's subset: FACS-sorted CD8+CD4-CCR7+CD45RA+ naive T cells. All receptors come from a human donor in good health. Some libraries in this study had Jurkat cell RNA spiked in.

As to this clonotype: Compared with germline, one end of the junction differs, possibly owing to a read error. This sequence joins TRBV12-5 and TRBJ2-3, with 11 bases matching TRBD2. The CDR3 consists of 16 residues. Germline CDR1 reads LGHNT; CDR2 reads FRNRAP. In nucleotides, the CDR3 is TGTGCTAGTGGCCTTTCCCTAGCGGGAGGCACAGGTACGCAGTATTTT. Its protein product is CASGLSLAGGTGTQYF.

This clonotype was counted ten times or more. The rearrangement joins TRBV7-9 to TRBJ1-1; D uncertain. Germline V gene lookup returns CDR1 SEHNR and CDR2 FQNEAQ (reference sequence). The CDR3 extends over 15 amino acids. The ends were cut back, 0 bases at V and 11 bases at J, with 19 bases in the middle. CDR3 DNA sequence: TGTGCCAGCAGCTTAGCGCTTGTTGGACCTCCTGGGGCTTTCTTT. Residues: CASSLALVGPPGAFF.

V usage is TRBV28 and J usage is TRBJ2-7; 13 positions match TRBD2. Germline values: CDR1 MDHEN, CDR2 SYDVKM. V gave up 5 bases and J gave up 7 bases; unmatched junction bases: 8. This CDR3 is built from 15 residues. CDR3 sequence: CASSTGLAGVEEQYF. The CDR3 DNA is TGTGCCAGCAGTACCGGACTAGCGGGAGTTGAAGAGCAGTACTTC.